These 21 T cell receptor beta chains originate from one sample sequenced in a study of blood T cell repertoires in COVID-19. Profiled with immunoSEQ multiplex PCR; TCRdb holds only in-frame clones, not every one. The data show some 300,000 clones, about nine tenths seen once. The sequenced sample was PBMCs or T cells enriched from blood (not recorded which). These receptors were collected from a middle-aged woman who had recovered from COVID-19.

The genes are TRBV3-1 (or the pseudogene TRBV3-2) and TRBJ1-2; TRBD1 might be the D (5 bases). CDR1 LGHDT and CDR2 YNNKEL come from the germline V gene (reference sequence). CDR3 length: 15 amino acids. The ends were cut back, 1 base at V and 4 bases at J, with 13 bases in the middle. The CDR3 here is CASSQVGGFGYGYTF. In nucleotides, the CDR3 is TGTGCCAGCAGCCAAGTGGGGGGGTTCGGCTATGGCTACACCTTC.

This sequence joins TRBV7-8 and TRBJ2-2, with TRBD2 as a possible D gene (5 bases). The germline CDR1 and CDR2 sequences are SGHVS and FQNEAQ. V was clipped by 1 base and J by 7 bases, with 7 bases between them. The CDR3 runs to 13 residues. This chain's CDR3 is CASSLDGDGELFF. CDR3 bases: TGTGCCAGCAGCTTAGACGGGGACGGGGAGCTGTTTTTT.

This chain uses TRBV27 with TRBJ1-2, with unresolved D. This CDR3 is 15 amino acids long. Trimming stripped 8 bases from V and 3 bases from J, with 19 bases between. Germline lookup yields CDR1 MNHEY and CDR2 SMNVEV (reference sequence). The CDR3 DNA sequence: TGTGCCAGCGCGCGCCCGGGATATCGGGACTATGGCTACACCTTC. This encodes CASARPGYRDYGYTF.

This chain connects TRBV4-3 to TRBJ2-1; TRBD1 is a possible D gene (5 bases). V lost 0 bases and J lost 8, with 11 bases in between. Germline V gene sequence: CDR1 LGHNA, CDR2 YSLEER. The CDR3 spans 14 residues. The CDR3 nucleotides read TGCGCCAGCAGCCAAGAATCGGTACAGGATGAGCAGTTCTTC. Translation: CASSQESVQDEQFF.

The chain links TRBV6-1 to TRBJ1-5; unclear D gene. CDR3 size: 14 residues. V was trimmed by 1 base and J by 2 bases, leaving 6 bases between them. From germline, CDR1 is MNHNS and CDR2 SASEGT. CDR3 nucleotide sequence: TGTGCCAGCAGTGAAGTCGCAGGCAATCAGCCCCAGCATTTT. Protein: CASSEVAGNQPQHF.

The chain combines TRBV14 with TRBJ2-1; D perhaps matches TRBD1 (5 bases). The CDR3 contains 14 residues. Trimming cost V 3 bases and J 10 bases, with 16 bases left between them. Per germline, CDR1 SGHDN and CDR2 FVKESK. CDR3 residues: CASSHAWGLREQFF. Written as DNA, the CDR3 is TGTGCCAGCAGCCACGCTTGGGGCTTACGGGAGCAGTTCTTC.

The chain carries TRBV3-1 (or the pseudogene TRBV3-2) and TRBJ2-1; 8 nucleotides match TRBD2. After removal of 8 bases from V and 6 bases from J, the junction contained 9 bases not matched to a gene. The CDR3 length is 14 residues. Germline V gene sequence: CDR1 LGHDT, CDR2 YNNKEL (reference sequence). For the CDR3, the DNA is TGTGCCAGCCGCCCGAGCGGGAGTGGCAATGAGCAGTTCTTC. Protein sequence: CASRPSGSGNEQFF.

The rearrangement uses TRBV6-4 and TRBJ2-3, with 10 bases aligning to TRBD2. Germline V lookup: CDR1 MRHNA, CDR2 SNTAGT. Trimming cost V 8 bases and J 3 bases; bases outside gene matches: 8. CDR3 size: 15 residues. CDR3 sequence reads: CASGGTSEGTDTQYF. The CDR3 DNA reads as TGTGCCAGCGGGGGGACTAGCGAGGGGACAGATACGCAGTATTTT.

V usage is TRBV5-5 and J usage is TRBJ2-7, with D possibly TRBD2 on 5 matching bases. Trimming took 4 bases from V and 5 from J, leaving 13 bases between them. The CDR3 runs to 13 residues. Germline CDR1 and CDR2: SGHKS and YYEKEE (reference sequence). The CDR3 region is CASSRGLVNEQYF. The CDR3 nucleotides are TGTGCCAGCAGCCGTGGACTGGTAAACGAGCAGTACTTC.

V and J are TRBV19 and TRBJ1-1, with D perhaps matching TRBD1 (6 bases). CDR1 LNHDA and CDR2 SQIVND come from the germline V gene (reference sequence). V was clipped by 2 bases and J by 4 bases, with 17 bases between them. This CDR3 comprises 16 residues. CDR3 amino acids: CASSIYGPGAVTEAFF. For the CDR3, the DNA is TGTGCCAGTAGTATATATGGCCCAGGGGCGGTCACTGAAGCTTTCTTT.

The chain combines TRBV9 with TRBJ1-3, with D tentatively TRBD1 (6 bases). This CDR3 region has 16 residues. Looked up from germline, CDR1 is SGDLS and CDR2 is YYNGEE. Trimming removed 4 bases at V and 0 bases at J, with 14 bases between. The chain's CDR3 is CASSPGGAFSGNTIYF. The CDR3 DNA is TGTGCCAGCAGCCCGGGGGGGGCTTTCTCTGGAAACACCATATATTTT.

V is TRBV19 and J is TRBJ1-5; D unresolved. CDR3 length: 17 amino acids. Germline values: CDR1 LNHDA, CDR2 SQIVND (reference sequence). Trimming cost V 1 base and J 2 bases, with 15 bases left between them. CDR3 in DNA: TGTGCCAGTAGTATAGTTGGAGGAAACCCTGGCAATCAGCCCCAGCATTTT. Translating it yields CASSIVGGNPGNQPQHF. Combining the CDR3 with reference TRBV19 and TRBJ1-5 gives the whole variable domain DGGITQSPKYLFRKEGQNVTLSCEQNLNHDAMYWYRQDPGQGLRLIYYSQIVNDFQKGDIAEGYSVSREKKESFPLTVTSAQKNPTAFYLCASSIVGGNPGNQPQHFGDGTRLSIL.

The chain is built from TRBV2 and TRBJ1-2; tentative D call: TRBD1 (6 bases). The germline CDR1 and CDR2 sequences are SNHLY and FYNNEI. The V and J ends lost 8 bases and 6 bases respectively, with 13 bases between them. The CDR3 spans 12 residues. The DNA for the CDR3 is TGTGCCAGCTCAACCGGGACACATGGCTACACCTTC. This translates into CASSTGTHGYTF.

The chain links TRBV7-2 to TRBJ1-1; maybe TRBD1 (5 bases). Per the germline V gene, CDR1 is SGHTA and CDR2 is FQGNSA. The V and J ends lost 4 bases and 6 bases respectively, with 15 bases between them. The CDR3 spans 14 residues. This CDR3 is CASSSEGRDPEAFF. CDR3 in DNA: TGTGCCAGCAGCTCAGAGGGGAGGGACCCTGAAGCTTTCTTT.

This sequence joins TRBV29-1 and TRBJ1-2; TRBD1 aligns across 9 bases. This CDR3 spans 15 amino acids. The V gene's germline CDR1 is SQVTM and CDR2 ANQGSEA. V was clipped by 0 bases and J by 5 bases; unmatched bases: 7. This CDR3 reads CSVEDPGQGIYGYTF. CDR3 coding DNA: TGCAGCGTTGAAGATCCCGGACAGGGGATTTATGGCTACACCTTC.

The chain joins TRBV3-1 (or the pseudogene TRBV3-2) to TRBJ1-6, with D possibly being TRBD1 (5 bases). The germline CDR1 and CDR2 sequences are LGHDT and YNNKEL (reference sequence). The CDR3 totals 14 residues. V was clipped by 7 bases and J by 10 bases, with 17 bases between them. The CDR3 loop reads CASTQGGSLSPLHF. The CDR3 nucleotides read TGTGCCAGCACCCAGGGAGGTTCGTTGTCACCCCTCCACTTT.

The chain joins TRBV11-2 to TRBJ1-1, with 9 nucleotides matching TRBD1. The CDR3 is 15 amino acids. The V and J ends lost 5 bases and 2 bases, in that order; junction bases with no gene match: 6. CDR1 is SGHAT and CDR2 is FQNNGV in the germline V gene. CDR3 region: CASSARQGGNTEAFF. Here the CDR3 DNA reads TGTGCCAGCAGCGCACGACAGGGGGGTAACACTGAAGCTTTCTTT. Complete variable domain (other parts from reference TRBV11-2 and TRBJ1-1): EAGVAQSPRYKIIEKRQSVAFWCNPISGHATLYWYQQILGQGPKLLIQFQNNGVVDDSQLPKDRFSAERLKGVDSTLKIQPAKLEDSAVYLCASSARQGGNTEAFFGQGTRLTVV.

This sequence joins TRBV7-9 and TRBJ1-5; a weak D match, TRBD1 (5 bases). V lost 1 base to trimming and J lost 0 bases, with 13 bases between them. This CDR3 spans 17 amino acids. Looked up from germline, CDR1 is SEHNR and CDR2 is FQNEAQ (reference sequence). The CDR3 nucleotides are TGTGCCAGCAGCTTAGGACAGAAAAGTAATAGCAATCAGCCCCAGCATTTT. This codes for CASSLGQKSNSNQPQHF.

The CDR3 loop reads CASSYGRNYGYTF. In DNA, the CDR3 is TGTGCCAGCAGTTACGGCAGAAACTATGGCTACACCTTC. The V and J genes are TRBV6-5 and TRBJ1-2; D is unclear. Trimming removed 2 bases from V and 2 bases from J, with 6 bases in between. CDR1 and CDR2 from the germline V gene are MNHEY and SVGAGI. The CDR3 has 13 residues.

This clone was counted only a few times. CDR3 in DNA: TGTGCCAGCAGCTTGATCGGGGGGGGCAATCAGCCCCAGCATTTT. Amino acid sequence: CASSLIGGGNQPQHF. The chain links TRBV7-2 to TRBJ1-5; tentatively, D is TRBD1 (5 bases). This CDR3 region has 15 residues. Looked up from germline, CDR1 is SGHTA and CDR2 is FQGNSA. V lost 3 bases, J lost 2 bases, and 11 bases lay in between.

This chain joins TRBV6-6 and TRBJ2-6; TRBD1 matches at 10 bases. The CDR3 spans 15 residues. CDR1 and CDR2 (germline): MNHNY, SVGAGI (reference sequence). Losses at the gene ends were 5 bases for V and 8 bases for J; bases not matched to a gene: 6. CDR3 sequence (DNA): TGTGCCAGCAGTAATGACAGGGGGCTGCCCAACGTCCTGACTTTC. Protein: CASSNDRGLPNVLTF.